This section outlines one T cell receptor (beta chain) sequence together with its context. What it binds is not known. This record belongs to a study of graft-versus-host responses after intestinal transplantation. Overall study: In this cohort, recipients had multivisceral, liver-intestinal, or isolated intestinal transplants. General study points: Recipient marrow harbored GvH clones, some of which surfaced first in ileum or blood.

This CDR3 spans 12 amino acids. Germline V gene lookup returns CDR1 SEHNR and CDR2 FQNEAQ (reference sequence). V shed 5 bases and J shed 7 bases, with 9 bases lying between them. Clones were sequenced by immunoSEQ multiplex PCR, and TCRdb holds only the in-frame ones, with some missing. The repertoire holds 90,000 to 120,000 clones, with roughly 90% as singletons. Sequenced material: unstimulated CD4+ T cells sorted from spleen or lymph node cells, taken before intestinal transplant. This receptor was identified in a human donor who received an intestinal transplant. The chain links TRBV7-9 to TRBJ2-1; D gene uncertain. In DNA form, the CDR3 reads TGTGCCAGCAGCACGCGTGATAATGAGCAGTTCTTC. As protein: CASSTRDNEQFF. The full variable domain, rest sourced from reference TRBV7-9 and TRBJ2-1, is DTGVSQNPRHKITKRGQNVTFRCDPISEHNRLYWYRQTLGQGPEFLTYFQNEAQLEKSRLLSDRFSAERPKGSFSTLEIQRTEQGDSAMYLCASSTRDNEQFFGPGTRLTVL.